A single sample is the source of the 21 T cell receptor beta chains below, sequenced in a study of blood T cell repertoires in COVID-19. Repertoires were generated with immunoSEQ multiplex PCR, while TCRdb's copy carries only in-frame clones and drops some. The table records about 180,000 clones, about 90% of them present only once. The sample consisted of PBMCs or T cells enriched from blood (not recorded which). The receptor source for this set is a human donor with acute COVID-19. The donor label of this sample is uncertain.

The chain carries TRBV10-3 and TRBJ1-1; D not certain. Trimming shortened V by 3 bases and J by 1 base, and 6 bases separated the two germline ends. Germline CDR1 reads ENHRY; CDR2 reads SYGVKD. The CDR3 consists of 13 residues. The CDR3 sequence is CAISDLRNTEAFF. For the CDR3, the DNA is TGTGCCATCAGTGATTTGAGGAACACTGAAGCTTTCTTT.

CDR3 coding DNA: TGTGCCAGTAGTCTATTGGGACTAGCGGGAGAGAATACGCAGTATTTT. It specifies CASSLLGLAGENTQYF. The V and J genes are TRBV19 and TRBJ2-3; TRBD2 matches at 14 bases. The ends lost 5 bases at V and 7 bases at J; junction bases unmatched: 8. This CDR3 is 16 amino acids long. The germline gives CDR1 LNHDA, CDR2 SQIVND (reference sequence).

J is TRBJ2-6 and V is TRBV6-5; the D is unclear. This CDR3 contains 15 residues. From germline, CDR1 is MNHEY and CDR2 SVGAGI. V lost 8 bases and J 0 bases, leaving 11 bases between the germline ends. The DNA for the CDR3 is TGTGCCAGCCTTCTGGCTGTCTCTGGGGCCAACGTCCTGACTTTC. It encodes CASLLAVSGANVLTF.

This clone was recorded only once. The J gene is TRBJ2-3, the V gene TRBV5-1; D uncertain. This CDR3 comprises 14 residues. The V end lost 0 bases, the J end lost 0 bases, and 5 bases lay between the germline ends. Germline lookup yields CDR1 SGHRS and CDR2 YFSETQ. The CDR3 here is CASSLGRSTDTQYF. The CDR3 coding sequence is TGCGCCAGCAGCTTGGGCCGGAGCACAGATACGCAGTATTTT.

The rearrangement uses TRBV6-5 and TRBJ2-5, with D possibly being TRBD2 (5 bases). In germline, CDR1 is MNHEY, CDR2 SVGAGI. This CDR3 has 15 amino acids. The V gene lost 5 bases and the J gene lost 0 bases, with 13 bases spanning the gap. In DNA, the CDR3 is TGTGCCAGCAGTCCCTCCGGGATGGACCAAGAGACCCAGTACTTC. This encodes CASSPSGMDQETQYF.

A single count supports this clone. This chain's CDR3 is CASSPRTGGGEQYF. The DNA of the CDR3 is TGTGCCAGCAGCCCTAGGACAGGGGGCGGCGAGCAGTACTTC. The chain employs TRBV9 and TRBJ2-7; 11 positions match TRBD1. The junction had 6 bases not matched to a gene; V was cut back by 4 bases and J by 6 bases. Germline assignment: CDR1 SGDLS and CDR2 YYNGEE. The CDR3 is 14 amino acids.

The rearrangement joins TRBV6-2 or TRBV6-3 to TRBJ2-3; D is perhaps TRBD2 (6 bases). CDR1 is MNHEY, CDR2 SVGEGT, per germline. With 4 bases removed from V and 4 bases from J, the gap between germline ends came to 9 bases. This CDR3 is built from 13 residues. CDR3: CASSWPGADTQYF. In DNA, the CDR3 is TGTGCCAGCAGTTGGCCGGGAGCAGATACGCAGTATTTT.

The V and J genes are TRBV19 and TRBJ1-3; 9 nucleotides align to TRBD1. Trimming cost V 8 bases and J 3 bases; bases outside gene matches: 5. The CDR3 sequence is 14 residues long. Germline CDR1 LNHDA, CDR2 SQIVND (reference sequence). CDR3 in amino acids: CASEQGARGNTIYF. CDR3 nucleotides: TGTGCCAGTGAACAGGGGGCGCGTGGAAACACCATATATTTT.

This chain links TRBV4-3 with TRBJ1-1; TRBD1 matches at 7 bases. CDR3 size: 14 residues. Germline V lookup: CDR1 LGHNA, CDR2 YSLEER. After removal of 0 bases from V and 7 bases from J, the junction contained 5 bases not matched to a gene. CDR3 sequence (DNA): TGCGCCAGCAGCCAAGATCGTCGGGACAGTGAAGCTTTCTTT. It is translated as CASSQDRRDSEAFF.

This chain connects TRBV10-3 to TRBJ2-3; 8 bases match TRBD2. J gave up 0 bases and V 5 bases, and 4 bases lay outside the gene matches. The CDR3 contains 15 residues. Germline-derived CDR1 and CDR2 are ENHRY and SYGVKD. CDR3 protein: CAISYQRGSTDTQYF. The CDR3 bases are TGTGCCATCAGTTACCAGCGGGGGAGCACAGATACGCAGTATTTT.

This sequence joins TRBV10-3 and TRBJ1-1; D perhaps matches TRBD1 (6 bases). The CDR3 length is 13 residues. Trimming removed 6 bases at V and 5 bases at J, with 13 bases between. Germline V CDR1 and CDR2: ENHRY, SYGVKD. The CDR3 sequence: CAISGTIQTEAFF. The CDR3 DNA is TGTGCCATCAGCGGGACAATTCAGACTGAAGCTTTCTTT.

The V and J genes are TRBV7-9 and TRBJ2-7; 9 bases fit TRBD2. The CDR3 is made up of 19 amino acids. V shed 1 base and J 3 bases; nucleotides not matched to a gene: 16. CDR1 SEHNR and CDR2 FQNEAQ come from the germline V gene (reference sequence). The DNA of the CDR3 is TGTGCCAGCAGCTTAGATCCCGGACTAGCGAAAGTTACCTTCTACGAGCAGTACTTC. Translating gives CASSLDPGLAKVTFYEQYF.

The chain couples TRBV10-3 to TRBJ2-1; D perhaps matches TRBD2 (5 bases). Germline V gene data show CDR1 as ENHRY and CDR2 as SYGVKD. Trimming took off 10 bases at V and 4 bases at J, with 14 bases between the two ends. CDR3 length: 13 amino acids. CDR3 DNA: TGTGCCACCCTCCCGCCGGGGTACAATGAGCAGTTCTTC. Its protein product is CATLPPGYNEQFF.

The J gene is TRBJ2-3, the V gene TRBV5-4; 10 bases map to TRBD2. The junction had 10 bases not matched to a gene; V was cut back by 4 bases and J by 5 bases. The CDR3 is 16 residues long. CDR1 and CDR2 (germline): SGHNT, YYREEE (reference sequence). This CDR3 reads CASSALAGDFRDTQYF. The CDR3 bases are TGTGCCAGCAGCGCCCTAGCGGGGGATTTTAGAGATACGCAGTATTTT.

The chain carries TRBV12-3 or TRBV12-4 and TRBJ1-2; 8 bases align to TRBD1. This CDR3 has 13 residues. The V gene end was trimmed by 7 bases and the J gene end by 8 bases; junction bases not matched to a gene: 9. The CDR3 loop reads CASTRDRKGGYTF. In DNA, the CDR3 is TGTGCCAGCACCAGGGACAGGAAAGGAGGCTACACCTTC.

The rearrangement links TRBV6-5 to TRBJ2-3; possibly TRBD1 for D (5 bases). The ends were cut back, 0 bases at V and 1 base at J, with 11 bases in the middle. The CDR3 spans 16 residues. Germline CDR1 MNHEY, CDR2 SVGAGI. CDR3 sequence (DNA): TGTGCCAGCAGTTACTCGATCAGGGCGGGCACAGATACGCAGTATTTT. Translation: CASSYSIRAGTDTQYF.

This chain links TRBV6-4 with TRBJ2-1; 10 bases are shared with TRBD1. Germline-derived CDR1 and CDR2 are MRHNA and SNTAGT. The V and J ends lost 4 bases and 7 bases, in that order; junction bases with no gene match: 7. The CDR3 covers 15 residues. CDR3 coding DNA: TGTGCCAGCAGTGCCCACGACAGGGGGCTAAATGAGCAGTTCTTC. It is translated as CASSAHDRGLNEQFF.

The J gene is TRBJ2-1, the V gene TRBV7-9, with TRBD2 matching 13 bases. The V gene end was trimmed by 0 bases and the J gene end by 2 bases; junction bases not matched to a gene: 4. Germline V CDR1 and CDR2: SEHNR, FQNEAQ (reference sequence). The CDR3 covers 18 residues. The CDR3 loop is CASSLAPGLAGAYNEQFF. CDR3 sequence (DNA): TGTGCCAGCAGCTTAGCGCCAGGACTAGCGGGGGCCTACAATGAGCAGTTCTTC.

The chain uses TRBV18 and TRBJ2-1; perhaps TRBD2 as D (6 bases). CDR1 KGHSH and CDR2 LQKENI come from the germline V gene. V lost 4 bases and J lost 0, with 19 bases in between. The CDR3 has 18 amino acids. Written as DNA, the CDR3 is TGTGCCAGCTCACGAAATGCCCCCGGGGGAAGCTCCTACAATGAGCAGTTCTTC. Translating gives CASSRNAPGGSSYNEQFF.

V gene TRBV9 combines with J gene TRBJ2-5; a possible D gene is TRBD1 (6 bases). The V end lost 5 bases, the J end lost 9 bases, and 11 bases lay between the germline ends. Germline CDR1 SGDLS, CDR2 YYNGEE. The CDR3 totals 11 residues. CDR3 nucleotides: TGTGCCAGCAGTTCTTCAGGGGCCCAGTACTTC. Its translation is CASSSSGAQYF.

The chain joins TRBV7-2 to TRBJ1-1; no firm D call. The CDR3 consists of 14 residues. Trimming took 3 bases from V and 1 from J, leaving 9 bases between them. CDR1 SGHTA and CDR2 FQGNSA come from the germline V gene. The CDR3 reads CASSLYRRNTEAFF. The CDR3 DNA is TGTGCCAGCAGCTTGTATCGGAGGAACACTGAAGCTTTCTTT.